The next 2 T cell receptor beta chains were all read from a single sample in a study of cytomegalovirus exposure and HLA in healthy donors. The PCR had 60 Vbeta and 13 Jbeta primers. Here immunoSEQ multiplex PCR was the method, and the copy in TCRdb shows in-frame clones only, minus some. The data contain some 150,000 clones, 60% to 85% of them seen just once; the ten biggest clones take up 1.8%. Input material: PBMCs. Receptors were obtained from a female donor in good health and CMV-seropositive.

The table lists this clone with a count of one. The chain carries TRBV4-1 and TRBJ2-3, with TRBD1 matching 9 bases. In germline, CDR1 is MGHRA, CDR2 YSYEKL. V was clipped by 4 bases and J by 0 bases; unmatched bases: 5. CDR3 length equals 16 residues. DNA of the CDR3: TGCGCCAGCAGCCCAGACAGGGGGGCTAGCACAGATACGCAGTATTTT. Its protein product is CASSPDRGASTDTQYF.

The rearrangement links TRBV2 to TRBJ1-5; D unclear. The CDR3 extends over 13 amino acids. Trimming removed 0 bases at V and 10 bases at J, with 10 bases between. Germline CDR1 reads SNHLY; CDR2 reads FYNNEI. The CDR3 sequence is CASSEAVGVPQHF. CDR3 nucleotides: TGTGCCAGCAGTGAAGCTGTGGGAGTTCCCCAGCATTTT.